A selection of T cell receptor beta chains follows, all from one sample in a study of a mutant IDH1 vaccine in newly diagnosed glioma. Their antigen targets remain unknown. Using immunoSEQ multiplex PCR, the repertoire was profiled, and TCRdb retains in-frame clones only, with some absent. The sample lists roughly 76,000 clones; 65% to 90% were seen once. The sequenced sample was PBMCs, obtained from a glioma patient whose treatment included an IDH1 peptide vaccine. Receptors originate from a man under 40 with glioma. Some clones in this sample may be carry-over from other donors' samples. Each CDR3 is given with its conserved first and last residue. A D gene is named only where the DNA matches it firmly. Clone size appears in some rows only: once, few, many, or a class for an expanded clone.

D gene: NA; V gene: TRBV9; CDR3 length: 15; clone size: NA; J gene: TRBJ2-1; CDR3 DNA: TGTGCCAGCAGCGTAGAGGGGCGGCTAAACAATGAGCAGTTCTTC; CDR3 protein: CASSVEGRLNNEQFF
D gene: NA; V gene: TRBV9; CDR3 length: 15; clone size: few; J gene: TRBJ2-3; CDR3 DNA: TGTGCCAGCAGCGTAGAACAGGGGAGGACAGATACGCAGTATTTT; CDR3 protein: CASSVEQGRTDTQYF
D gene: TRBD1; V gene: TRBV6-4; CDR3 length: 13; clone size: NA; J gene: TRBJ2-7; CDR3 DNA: TGTGCCAGCAGTGAGGGACAGGGAAGCGAGCAGTACTTC; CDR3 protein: CASSEGQGSEQYF
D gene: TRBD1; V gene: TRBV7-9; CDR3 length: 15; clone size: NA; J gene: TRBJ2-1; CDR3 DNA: TGTGCCAGCAGCCCAAGGGACAGGGCAGCCAATGAGCAGTTCTTC; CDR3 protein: CASSPRDRAANEQFF
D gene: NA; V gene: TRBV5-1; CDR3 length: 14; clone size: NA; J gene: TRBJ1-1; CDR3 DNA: TGCGCCAGCAGCTTGGTTTCGGTGAACACTGAAGCTTTCTTT; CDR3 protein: CASSLVSVNTEAFF
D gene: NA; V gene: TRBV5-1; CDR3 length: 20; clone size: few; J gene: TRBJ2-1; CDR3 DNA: TGCGCCAGCAGCTTCTCGGCCCGCCCCGGGACCCCCAGCTCCTACAATGAGCAGTTCTTC; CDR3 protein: CASSFSARPGTPSSYNEQFF
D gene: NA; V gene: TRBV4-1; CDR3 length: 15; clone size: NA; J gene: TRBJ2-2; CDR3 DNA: TGCGCCAGCAGCCCCCAGACAGGACTCACCGGGGAGCTGTTTTTT; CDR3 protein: CASSPQTGLTGELFF
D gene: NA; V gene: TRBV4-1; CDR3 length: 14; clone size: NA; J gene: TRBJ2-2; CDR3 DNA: TGCGCCAGCAGCCGGGGGTTGGCGACCGGGGAGCTGTTTTTT; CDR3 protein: CASSRGLATGELFF
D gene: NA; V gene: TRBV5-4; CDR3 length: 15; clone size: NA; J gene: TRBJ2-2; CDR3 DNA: TGTGCCAGCAGCTTGATTCAGGCTGTATTCCGGGAGCTGTTTTTT; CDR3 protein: CASSLIQAVFRELFF
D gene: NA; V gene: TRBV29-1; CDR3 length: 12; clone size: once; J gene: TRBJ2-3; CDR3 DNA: TGCAGCGCCTCGCTAGGCCGCGGAGGGCAGTATTTT; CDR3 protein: CSASLGRGGQYF
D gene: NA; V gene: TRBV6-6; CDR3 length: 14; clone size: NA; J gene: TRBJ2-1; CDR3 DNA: TGTGCCAGCAGTTACCACAGCTCCTACAATGAGCAGTTCTTC; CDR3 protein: CASSYHSSYNEQFF
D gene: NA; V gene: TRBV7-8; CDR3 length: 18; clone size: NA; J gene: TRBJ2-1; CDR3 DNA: TGTGCCAGCAGCTTAGTAGGGGTCGAGCAGAGCTCCTACAATGAGCAGTTCTTC; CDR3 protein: CASSLVGVEQSSYNEQFF
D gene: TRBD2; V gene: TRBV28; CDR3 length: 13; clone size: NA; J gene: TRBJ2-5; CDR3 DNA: TGTGCCAGCAGCCCCGGGGGGACAGAGACCCAGTACTTC; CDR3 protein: CASSPGGTETQYF
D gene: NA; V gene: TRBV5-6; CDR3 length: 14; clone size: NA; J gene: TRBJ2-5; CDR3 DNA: TGTGCCAGCAGCTTGTCGGGTTACGAGGGGACCCAGTACTTC; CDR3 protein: CASSLSGYEGTQYF
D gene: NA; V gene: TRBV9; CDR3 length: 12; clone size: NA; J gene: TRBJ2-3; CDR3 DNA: TGTGCCAGCAGCGTGGACGGGGATACGCAGTATTTT; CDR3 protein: CASSVDGDTQYF
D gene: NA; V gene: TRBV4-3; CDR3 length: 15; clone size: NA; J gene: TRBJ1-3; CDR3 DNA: TGCGCCAGCAGCCAAGAGTCCTGGGCTGGAAACACCATATATTTT; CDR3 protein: CASSQESWAGNTIYF
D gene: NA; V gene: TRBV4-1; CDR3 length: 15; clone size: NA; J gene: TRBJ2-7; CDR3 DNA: TGCGCCAGCAGCCCCGGCCAGGACGGATCCTACGAGCAGTACTTC; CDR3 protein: CASSPGQDGSYEQYF
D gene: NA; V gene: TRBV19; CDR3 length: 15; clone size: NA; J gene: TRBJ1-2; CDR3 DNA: TGTGCCAGTAGTATACAGGCAGGGGCGGACTATGGCTACACCTTC; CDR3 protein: CASSIQAGADYGYTF
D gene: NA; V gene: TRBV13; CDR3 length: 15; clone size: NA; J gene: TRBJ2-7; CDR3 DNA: TGTGCCAGCAGCTTAGGCCGAGTGGGGGGTAAAGAGCAGTACTTC; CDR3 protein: CASSLGRVGGKEQYF
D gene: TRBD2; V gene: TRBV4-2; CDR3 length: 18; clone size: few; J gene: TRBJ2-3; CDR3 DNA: TGTGCCAGCAGCCAAGACTGGGCGGCGGGGGGGCCCACAGATACGCAGTATTTT; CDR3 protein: CASSQDWAAGGPTDTQYF